The 30 T cell receptor beta chains below come from one sample, sequenced in a study of T cell repertoires in cytomegalovirus infection. TCRdb fed the reads into MiXCR, producing one record per CDR3 protein. This table holds approximately 730,000 distinct CDR3 sequences, around a third found once. What these receptors recognize is not known. The starting material was cultured PBMCs, obtained from culture after CMV antigen stimulation. These receptors came from a human donor in good health (CMV status not recorded). Some clones in this sample may be carry-over from other donors' samples.

The chain uses TRBV7-8 and TRBJ2-5, with TRBD2 as a possible D gene (7 bases). CDR3 length: 14 amino acids. Trimming removed 6 bases at V and 7 bases at J, with 18 bases between. Germline loops: CDR1 SGHVS, CDR2 FQNEAQ. CDR3 DNA sequence: TGTGCCAGCAGAACCAGGGGAGGGAACGGGACCCAGTACTTC. This encodes CASRTRGGNGTQYF.

As regards this clonotype: The junction differs from germline at one of its ends, possibly a read error. This chain uses TRBV7-6 with TRBJ1-6; D is unclear. Germline CDR1 is SGHVS and CDR2 is FNYEAQ. The CDR3 length is 13 residues. The CDR3 loop reads CASSLQLNSPLHF. DNA for the CDR3: TGTGCTAGCAGCCTACAGCTGAATTCACCCCTCCACTTT.

This clonotype was counted a few times. This chain links TRBV12-3 or TRBV12-4 with TRBJ1-4, with unresolved D. Deletions cut 6 bases from V and 4 bases from J, with 12 bases between. CDR3 size: 14 residues. The CDR3 DNA sequence: TGTGCCAGCAGAGGCGCGCAGGATAATGAAAAACTGTTTTTT. Translating it yields CASRGAQDNEKLFF.

V gene TRBV19 combines with J gene TRBJ1-4; TRBD1 agrees at 7 bases. Germline V gene lookup returns CDR1 LNHDA and CDR2 SQIVND (reference sequence). J lost 8 bases, V lost 4 bases, and 7 bases had no gene match. The CDR3 covers 14 residues. The CDR3 protein is CASSNRGRYEKLFF. In nucleotides, the CDR3 is TGTGCCAGTAGTAACAGGGGCAGGTACGAAAAACTGTTTTTT.

This clonotype was found a few times. This rearrangement joins TRBV4-2 to TRBJ2-7, with 8 bases matching TRBD1. Germline trimming cut 1 base from V and 3 bases from J; bases unmatched to any gene: 5. Germline loops: CDR1 LGHNA, CDR2 YNFKEQ. The CDR3 runs to 15 residues. This CDR3 is CASSQGRDRNYEQYF. The DNA for the CDR3 is TGTGCCAGCAGCCAAGGCCGGGACAGGAACTACGAGCAGTACTTC.

This clonotype occurred a few times. The V call is TRBV7-9, the J call TRBJ1-5; D perhaps matches TRBD1 (5 bases). There are 15 residues in the CDR3. Trimming left V 5 bases short and J 4 bases short, with 15 bases between. Germline V lookup: CDR1 SEHNR, CDR2 FQNEAQ (reference sequence). The CDR3 protein is CASSLGTDENQPQHF. CDR3 sequence (DNA): TGTGCCAGCAGCCTTGGGACTGACGAAAATCAGCCCCAGCATTTT.

The chain couples TRBV12-3 or TRBV12-4 to TRBJ2-7, with TRBD2 matching over 7 bases. The CDR3 totals 14 residues. Trimming removed 6 bases from V and 4 bases from J; junction bases left unmatched: 9. This chain's CDR3 is CASSLSLAAYEQYF. CDR3 DNA sequence: TGTGCCAGCAGCCTTAGCCTAGCGGCTTACGAGCAGTACTTC.

Of note for this clonotype: Just one base apart from a much larger clone, this may be a read error. The chain combines TRBV7-2 with TRBJ1-3; 7 nucleotides agree with TRBD1. Germline lookup yields CDR1 SGHTA and CDR2 FQGNSA. The CDR3 has 15 residues. The CDR3 loop reads CASSIQTGSGNTICF. The CDR3 DNA is TGTGCCAGCAGCATTCAGACAGGGTCTGGAAACACCATATGTTTT.

DNA for the CDR3: TGTGCCAGTGCGACAGGGACTTATGGCTACACCTTC. As protein: CASATGTYGYTF. This sequence joins TRBV6-6 and TRBJ1-2; 7 bases are a match to TRBD1. This CDR3 spans 12 amino acids. Germline V gene data show CDR1 as MNHNY and CDR2 as SVGAGI (reference sequence). V shed 9 bases, J shed 5 bases, and the junction held 6 bases outside the gene matches.

J is TRBJ1-1 and V is TRBV7-2, with a weak D call TRBD1 (5 bases). The CDR3 has 15 residues. Per the germline V gene, CDR1 is SGHTA and CDR2 is FQGNSA. The V end lost 3 bases, the J end lost 0 bases, and 11 bases lay between the germline ends. CDR3 region: CASSFFQGLNTEAFF. The CDR3 DNA is TGTGCCAGCAGCTTTTTTCAGGGTTTGAACACTGAAGCTTTCTTT.

The V and J genes are TRBV7-9 and TRBJ2-1; 7 nucleotides line up with TRBD1. There are 13 residues in the CDR3. The V gene's germline CDR1 is SEHNR and CDR2 FQNEAQ (reference sequence). The junction had 11 bases not matched to a gene; V was cut back by 3 bases and J by 15 bases. The CDR3 sequence: CASSLGPGTVPFF. The CDR3 nucleotides read TGTGCCAGCAGCTTGGGTCCCGGGACAGTGCCGTTCTTC.

The chain carries TRBV12-3 or TRBV12-4 and TRBJ1-3, with no clear D. CDR3 length: 13 amino acids. V lost 7 bases to trimming and J lost 0 bases, with 7 bases between them. Here the CDR3 DNA reads TGTGCCAGCACCCAGCCCTCTGGAAACACCATATATTTT. Encoded protein: CASTQPSGNTIYF.

This clonotype has only a few counts. The genes are TRBV2 and TRBJ2-1; the D gene is possibly TRBD1 (5 bases). This CDR3 region has 13 residues. From germline, CDR1 is SNHLY and CDR2 FYNNEI. Trimming took off 3 bases at V and 8 bases at J, with 11 bases between the two ends. The CDR3: CASSDQGNHEQFF. CDR3 bases: TGTGCCAGCAGTGATCAGGGTAATCATGAGCAGTTCTTC.

This chain uses TRBV10-3 with TRBJ2-1, with D unresolved. This CDR3 region has 14 residues. Germline CDR1 is ENHRY and CDR2 is SYGVKD. V was trimmed by 3 bases and J by 2 bases, leaving 8 bases between them. DNA of the CDR3: TGTGCCATCAGTGACGTGGGTACCTACAATGAGCAGTTCTTC. Its translation: CAISDVGTYNEQFF.

The CDR3 nucleotides are TGTGCCAGCAGTAACCTACTAGGTGATGAGCAGTTCTTC. It codes for CASSNLLGDEQFF. The rearrangement links TRBV6-2 or TRBV6-3 to TRBJ2-1; D perhaps matches TRBD2 (5 bases). Per the germline V gene, CDR1 is MNHEY and CDR2 is SVGEGT. The V end lost 5 bases, the J end lost 8 bases, and 13 bases lay between the germline ends. CDR3 length: 13 residues.

The V gene is TRBV15, the J gene TRBJ1-6; D is unresolved. The V and J ends lost 3 bases and 10 bases respectively, with 10 bases between them. Germline loops: CDR1 LNHNV, CDR2 YYDKDF (reference sequence). The CDR3 runs 13 residues. The CDR3 here is CATSSRERSPLHF. CDR3 DNA sequence: TGTGCCACCAGCAGCCGGGAGCGCTCACCCCTCCACTTT.

This clonotype was observed a few times. The chain's CDR3 is CASSTAGYNEQFF. CDR3 DNA sequence: TGTGCCAGTTCGACGGCGGGTTACAATGAGCAGTTCTTC. The chain couples TRBV19 to TRBJ2-1, with D possibly being TRBD2 (5 bases). Per the germline V gene, CDR1 is LNHDA and CDR2 is SQIVND (reference sequence). The CDR3 covers 13 residues. The V end lost 8 bases, the J end lost 4 bases, and 12 bases lay between the germline ends.

This clonotype showed up many times. The chain couples TRBV7-8 to TRBJ2-3, with D possibly being TRBD1 (5 bases). The length of the CDR3 is 15 residues. CDR1 is SGHVS, CDR2 FQNEAQ, per germline. V shed 6 bases and J shed 3 bases, with 16 bases lying between them. CDR3 in DNA: TGTGCCAGCAGTCCGCAGGGCCTCCCGACAGATACGCAGTATTTT. Its translation is CASSPQGLPTDTQYF.

The V and J genes are TRBV7-9 and TRBJ2-1; 7 bases match TRBD2. V gave up 5 bases and J gave up 6 bases; unmatched junction bases: 10. Germline V gene sequence: CDR1 SEHNR, CDR2 FQNEAQ (reference sequence). This CDR3 is 15 amino acids long. CDR3 amino acids: CASSPQRGAINEQFF. DNA for the CDR3: TGTGCCAGCAGCCCCCAGCGGGGAGCGATCAATGAGCAGTTCTTC.

In this sample, this clonotype turned up a few times. The chain employs TRBV19 and TRBJ2-7, with a tentative D call TRBD1 (5 bases). Germline V gives CDR1 LNHDA, CDR2 SQIVND (reference sequence). The length of the CDR3 is 12 residues. Trimming took 1 base from V and 5 from J, leaving 6 bases between them. The CDR3: CASSIGGHEQYF. CDR3 DNA: TGTGCCAGTAGTATAGGGGGCCACGAGCAGTACTTC.

This clonotype was picked up a small number of times. The V and J genes are TRBV20-1 and TRBJ2-5; TRBD2 might be the D (7 bases). The germline CDR1 and CDR2 sequences are DFQATT and SNEGSKA (reference sequence). The CDR3 length is 13 residues. The CDR3 is CRAAGAAGKTQYF. CDR3 nucleotides: TGCAGGGCAGCAGGGGCAGCGGGAAAGACCCAGTACTTC.

The gene calls are TRBV7-2 and TRBJ1-4; D may be TRBD1 (5 bases). Germline CDR1 SGHTA, CDR2 FQGNSA. Trimming shortened V by 3 bases and J by 10 bases, and 21 bases separated the two germline ends. The CDR3 consists of 16 residues. The CDR3 spells CASSFTAWTPRGKLFF. The CDR3 coding sequence is TGTGCCAGCAGCTTCACTGCCTGGACCCCGAGGGGAAAACTGTTTTTT.

This chain uses TRBV19 with TRBJ2-1; 9 bases agree with TRBD1. The germline gives CDR1 LNHDA, CDR2 SQIVND (reference sequence). CDR3 length: 14 amino acids. In nucleotides, the CDR3 is TGTGCTACGATAGGGACAGGGAACTACAATGAGCAGTTCTTC. Translated, it gives CATIGTGNYNEQFF.

The rearrangement joins TRBV2 to TRBJ2-7; 14 bases match TRBD2. Trimming took 6 bases from V and 11 from J; bases not matched to a gene: 9. Germline V gene lookup returns CDR1 SNHLY and CDR2 FYNNEI. The CDR3 is 14 residues long. CDR3 sequence (DNA): TGTGCCAGCAGGACGACTAGCGGGGGGGCAGAAGAGTACTTC. This codes for CASRTTSGGAEEYF.

V gene TRBV9 combines with J gene TRBJ1-4, with D tentatively TRBD1 (5 bases). Germline CDR1 reads SGDLS; CDR2 reads YYNGEE. The CDR3 extends over 15 amino acids. V gave up 0 bases and J gave up 7 bases, with 13 bases separating them. CDR3 region: CASSVGPGGAEKLFF. The CDR3 DNA reads as TGTGCCAGCAGCGTAGGTCCAGGCGGGGCTGAAAAACTGTTTTTT.

The CDR3 DNA reads as TGTGCCAGCAGCGACGCGGACAGGGGGAGTTCACCCCTCCACTTT. Protein sequence: CASSDADRGSSPLHF. The J gene is TRBJ1-6, the V gene TRBV7-9; TRBD1 matches 10 bases. The J segment lost 9 bases and the V segment lost 5 bases, leaving 7 bases of the junction unmatched. The length of the CDR3 is 15 residues. The germline V gene encodes CDR1 SEHNR and CDR2 FQNEAQ (reference sequence).

This clonotype turned up a few times. This rearrangement joins TRBV6-1 to TRBJ2-7; D not certain. This CDR3 has 12 amino acids. Trimming shortened V by 7 bases and J by 4 bases, and 11 bases separated the two germline ends. Germline CDR1 and CDR2: MNHNS and SASEGT. DNA for the CDR3: TGTGCCAGCACGTTGGGTAGTTACGAGCAGTACTTC. Its translation: CASTLGSYEQYF.

This chain uses TRBV10-3 with TRBJ1-1; TRBD1 agrees at 7 bases. Per the germline V gene, CDR1 is ENHRY and CDR2 is SYGVKD. V shed 7 bases and J 2 bases; nucleotides not matched to a gene: 7. The CDR3 extends over 14 amino acids. CDR3 DNA: TGTGCCATCACCCACGGGACAGTTAACACTGAAGCTTTCTTT. Protein sequence: CAITHGTVNTEAFF.

This chain links TRBV12-3 or TRBV12-4 with TRBJ1-1; no reliable D call. The CDR3 extends over 15 amino acids. V shed 1 base and J shed 0 bases, with 9 bases lying between them. The CDR3 loop is CASSLGRRMNTEAFF. For the CDR3, the DNA is TGTGCCAGCAGTTTAGGACGGAGGATGAACACTGAAGCTTTCTTT.

The V gene is TRBV15, the J gene TRBJ2-5, with no clear D. The germline V gene has CDR1 LNHNV and CDR2 YYDKDF (reference sequence). This CDR3 has 17 amino acids. V lost 1 base and J 1 base, leaving 16 bases between the germline ends. CDR3 sequence (DNA): TGTGCCACCAGCAGAGGGTTGCGGAGACCATTCCAAGAGACCCAGTACTTC. This encodes CATSRGLRRPFQETQYF.